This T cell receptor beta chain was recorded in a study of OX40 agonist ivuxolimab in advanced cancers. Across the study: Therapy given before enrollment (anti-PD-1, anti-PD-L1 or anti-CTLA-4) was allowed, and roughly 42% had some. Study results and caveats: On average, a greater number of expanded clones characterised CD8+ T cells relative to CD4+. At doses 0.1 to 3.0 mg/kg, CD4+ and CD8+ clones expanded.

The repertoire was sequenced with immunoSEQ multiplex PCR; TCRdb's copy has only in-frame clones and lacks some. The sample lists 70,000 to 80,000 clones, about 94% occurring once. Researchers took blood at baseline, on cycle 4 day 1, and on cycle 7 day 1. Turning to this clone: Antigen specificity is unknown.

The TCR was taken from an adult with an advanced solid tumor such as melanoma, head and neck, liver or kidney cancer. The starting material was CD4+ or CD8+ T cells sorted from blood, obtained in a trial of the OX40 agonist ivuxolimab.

Written as DNA, the CDR3 is TGTGCCAGCTCCCCCGGGACTAGTGTACACGAGCAGTACTTC. This codes for CASSPGTSVHEQYF. The chain has TRBV27 and TRBJ2-7; 8 bases align to TRBD2. This CDR3 spans 14 amino acids. Germline V gene lookup returns CDR1 MNHEY and CDR2 SMNVEV (reference sequence). V shed 8 bases and J 5 bases; nucleotides not matched to a gene: 11.